Each of the 9 T cell receptor beta chains below was sequenced from the same sample in a study of neurological immune-mediated disorders. TCRdb re-derived calls from the 5' RACE reads in MiXCR, one entry per CDR3 protein. The repertoire holds about 18,000 distinct CDR3 sequences, around 10% seen once, with over 25% in the top ten. The sample comprised CD8+ T cells from blood. The receptors originated from a woman in her 50s in good health.

This clonotype was counted ten times or more. This chain uses TRBV10-3 with TRBJ2-7, with a tentative D call TRBD2 (5 bases). The germline CDR1 and CDR2 sequences are ENHRY and SYGVKD. The CDR3 runs to 10 residues. V was cut by 10 bases and J by 7 bases, with 11 bases left in between. The CDR3 protein is CATAGGEQYF. CDR3 sequence (DNA): TGTGCCACCGCCGGCGGGGAGCAGTACTTC.

In its sample, this clonotype was seen many times. This rearrangement joins TRBV12-3 or TRBV12-4 to TRBJ2-3, with TRBD1 identical over 11 bases. The CDR3 extends over 16 amino acids. The ends lost 5 bases at V and 4 bases at J; junction bases unmatched: 8. The CDR3 here is CASSVGQGAFSDTQYF. Here the CDR3 DNA reads TGTGCCAGCAGTGTCGGACAGGGGGCTTTTTCAGATACGCAGTATTTT.

This clonotype was recorded at least ten times. The CDR3 region has the DNA TGCGCCAGCAGCCAAGGACCCAATAGCGGGAGGGCCGGTAATGAGCAGTTCTTC. Its translation is CASSQGPNSGRAGNEQFF. The chain uses TRBV4-3 and TRBJ2-1, with 11 bases identical to TRBD2. Losses at the gene ends were 1 base for V and 7 bases for J; bases not matched to a gene: 12. Per the germline V gene, CDR1 is LGHNA and CDR2 is YSLEER. The CDR3 runs 18 residues.

This chain connects TRBV28 to TRBJ2-7; the D is unclear. V was trimmed by 6 bases and J by 3 bases, leaving 9 bases between them. The CDR3 spans 12 residues. Germline V gene data show CDR1 as MDHEN and CDR2 as SYDVKM. The CDR3 coding sequence is TGTGCCAGCAGGGGCCCAGACTACGAGCAGTACTTC. Its translation: CASRGPDYEQYF.

This clonotype was observed many times. The chain links TRBV6-6 to TRBJ2-3, with D maybe TRBD2 (5 bases). The V gene's germline CDR1 is MNHNY and CDR2 SVGAGI (reference sequence). The germline V and J ends were trimmed by 0 bases and 1 base, with 8 bases remaining between them. CDR3 length equals 15 residues. In nucleotides, the CDR3 is TGTGCCAGCAGTTACTCGAAGGAGGGCACAGATACGCAGTATTTT. It is translated as CASSYSKEGTDTQYF.

The chain has TRBV20-1 and TRBJ2-7; D ambiguous. Germline loops: CDR1 DFQATT, CDR2 SNEGSKA (reference sequence). The CDR3 has 14 residues. Trimming pared 0 bases from V and 4 bases from J, leaving 13 bases between. CDR3 loop: CSARDSAGRYEQYF. In DNA, the CDR3 is TGCAGTGCTAGAGATTCGGCTGGAAGGTACGAGCAGTACTTC.

This clonotype was picked up many times. This chain connects TRBV27 to TRBJ1-5, with D possibly matching TRBD1 (5 bases). V was shortened by 8 bases and J by 3 bases, with 14 bases between the two germline ends. This CDR3 contains 14 residues. Germline CDR1 reads MNHEY; CDR2 reads SMNVEV (reference sequence). This CDR3 reads CASGQTDSNQPQHF. CDR3 DNA sequence: TGTGCCAGCGGGCAGACAGATTCCAATCAGCCCCAGCATTTT.

The chain is built from TRBV10-3 and TRBJ1-1; possibly TRBD1 for D (5 bases). The CDR3 sequence is 16 residues long. V lost 0 bases and J 3 bases, leaving 14 bases between the germline ends. CDR1 is ENHRY and CDR2 is SYGVKD in the germline V gene. Written as DNA, the CDR3 is TGTGCCATCAGTGAGTCGAGTGGGGGGTTTCACACTGAAGCTTTCTTT. Translation gives CAISESSGGFHTEAFF.

This clonotype was counted ten times or more. The V and J genes are TRBV28 and TRBJ2-7, with D maybe TRBD1 (5 bases). The CDR3 is 14 amino acids. V lost 7 bases and J 0 bases, leaving 13 bases between the germline ends. In germline, CDR1 is MDHEN, CDR2 SYDVKM. The CDR3 loop is CASTSSDSSYEQYF. CDR3 DNA: TGTGCCAGCACCTCCTCCGACAGCTCCTACGAGCAGTACTTC. The full variable domain, completed using reference TRBV28 and TRBJ2-7, is DVKVTQSSRYLVKRTGEKVFLECVQDMDHENMFWYRQDPGLGLRLIYFSYDVKMKEKGDIPEGYSVSREKKERFSLILESASTNQTSMYLCASTSSDSSYEQYFGPGTRLTVT.